Shown below are 17 T cell receptor beta chains from a single sample sequenced in a study of radiation and T cells in renal cell carcinoma. Time point of the sample: baseline pretreatment blood. Treatment reported: 15 Gy SBRT to primary tumor, nephrectomy 4 weeks later. Profiled with immunoSEQ multiplex PCR; TCRdb holds only in-frame clones, not every one. The profile shows 120,000 to 150,000 clones, about 87% of them singletons. The specimen comprised blood, sampled from a patient whose treatment included radiotherapy and nephrectomy. The receptor set was obtained from a woman in her sixties or seventies with renal cell carcinoma.

As DNA, the CDR3 is TGTGCCAGCAGTCGAGGGTTCAGTAACTACGAGCAGTACTTC. Its translation is CASSRGFSNYEQYF. The gene calls are TRBV11-2 and TRBJ2-7, with D perhaps TRBD2 (5 bases). Trimming removed 6 bases from V and 3 bases from J, with 15 bases in between. This CDR3 comprises 14 residues. CDR1 SGHAT and CDR2 FQNNGV come from the germline V gene.

The V call is TRBV28, the J call TRBJ1-5; maybe TRBD1 (5 bases). This CDR3 is built from 12 residues. V was pared by 7 bases and J by 6 bases, with 10 bases between. Germline CDR1 MDHEN, CDR2 SYDVKM. The CDR3 reads CASKGSPQPQHF. CDR3 bases: TGTGCCAGCAAGGGGTCCCCTCAGCCCCAGCATTTT.

The chain is built from TRBV18 and TRBJ2-3; unclear D gene. Germline V gene data show CDR1 as KGHSH and CDR2 as LQKENI. The CDR3 length is 12 residues. Trimming removed 2 bases at V and 3 bases at J, with 3 bases between. Here the CDR3 DNA reads TGTGCCAGCTCACCAACAACAGATACGCAGTATTTT. This gives the protein CASSPTTDTQYF.

The CDR3 region has the DNA TGTGCCAGCCGGACAGGGCAAAATCAGCCCCAGCATTTT. The encoded protein is CASRTGQNQPQHF. This chain connects TRBV6-5 to TRBJ1-5, with 8 positions matching TRBD1. This CDR3 spans 13 amino acids. Germline-derived CDR1 and CDR2 are MNHEY and SVGAGI. J was trimmed by 4 bases and V by 8 bases; bases with no gene match: 4.

This clone was seen only once. This chain uses TRBV7-9 with TRBJ1-6; possibly TRBD1 for D (6 bases). This CDR3 has 15 amino acids. Germline CDR1 SEHNR, CDR2 FQNEAQ (reference sequence). Trimming pared 8 bases from V and 3 bases from J, leaving 14 bases between. CDR3 DNA sequence: TGTGCCAGCGGTCACGGGGGCAACTATAATTCACCCCTCCACTTT. It encodes CASGHGGNYNSPLHF.

The rearrangement joins TRBV7-9 to TRBJ2-1; 10 nucleotides match TRBD2. This CDR3 region has 15 residues. CDR1 is SEHNR, CDR2 FQNEAQ, per germline (reference sequence). Losses at the gene ends were 5 bases for V and 5 bases for J; bases not matched to a gene: 6. DNA for the CDR3: TGTGCCAGCAGCAAGCGGGGGGGCCTGGACAATGAGCAGTTCTTC. It encodes CASSKRGGLDNEQFF.

This chain links TRBV2 with TRBJ2-5, with D perhaps TRBD2 (6 bases). Per the germline V gene, CDR1 is SNHLY and CDR2 is FYNNEI. Trimming stripped 5 bases from V and 2 bases from J, with 15 bases between. This CDR3 region has 15 residues. The CDR3 protein is CASSRGGALQETQYF. For the CDR3, the DNA is TGTGCCAGCAGTCGCGGCGGGGCCCTGCAAGAGACCCAGTACTTC. The full variable domain, rest sourced from reference TRBV2 and TRBJ2-5, is EPEVTQTPSHQVTQMGQEVILRCVPISNHLYFYWYRQILGQKVEFLVSFYNNEISEKSEIFDDQFSVERPDGSNFTLKIRSTKLEDSAMYFCASSRGGALQETQYFGPGTRLLVL.

The chain combines TRBV27 with TRBJ1-4, with D maybe TRBD1 (5 bases). With 6 bases removed from V and 8 bases from J, the gap between germline ends came to 19 bases. Germline V gives CDR1 MNHEY, CDR2 SMNVEV (reference sequence). CDR3 size: 15 residues. The CDR3 DNA follows: TGTGCCAGCAGCAGAAGGAGAGGGGCCGGGGAAAAACTGTTTTTT. Protein sequence: CASSRRRGAGEKLFF.

The V gene is TRBV7-6, the J gene TRBJ2-3, with TRBD2 matching over 16 bases. The germline gives CDR1 SGHVS, CDR2 FNYEAQ. CDR3 length: 18 amino acids. The trim removed 4 bases at V and 5 bases at J, leaving 9 bases unmatched. The CDR3 region is CASSSTGTSGGAVDTQYF. The DNA for the CDR3 is TGTGCCAGCAGCTCGACCGGGACTAGCGGGGGGGCCGTAGATACGCAGTATTTT.

The chain employs TRBV11-2 and TRBJ2-2; the D call may be TRBD1 or TRBD2 (5 bases each). Germline V lookup: CDR1 SGHAT, CDR2 FQNNGV. The CDR3 totals 16 residues. Trimming stripped 5 bases from V and 4 bases from J, with 17 bases between. The CDR3 nucleotides read TGTGCCAGCAGCCGCGACTTGAGGGGTGGCACCGGGGAGCTGTTTTTT. Protein sequence: CASSRDLRGGTGELFF. Full variable domain (outside the CDR3, taken from reference TRBV11-2 and TRBJ2-2): EAGVAQSPRYKIIEKRQSVAFWCNPISGHATLYWYQQILGQGPKLLIQFQNNGVVDDSQLPKDRFSAERLKGVDSTLKIQPAKLEDSAVYLCASSRDLRGGTGELFFGEGSRLTVL.

This clone was detected only a few times. The rearrangement joins TRBV28 to TRBJ1-5; D may be TRBD1 (6 bases). From germline, CDR1 is MDHEN and CDR2 SYDVKM. V dropped 6 bases and J dropped 11 bases, with 14 bases sitting between them. This CDR3 is 12 amino acids long. In DNA, the CDR3 is TGTGCCAGCAGGGGGGCTGGAGGGACCCAGCATTTT. Its protein product is CASRGAGGTQHF.

The rearrangement uses TRBV7-9 and TRBJ2-5; TRBD1 agrees at 11 bases. Germline CDR1 reads SEHNR; CDR2 reads FQNEAQ (reference sequence). This CDR3 comprises 17 residues. Germline trimming cut 0 bases from V and 0 bases from J; bases unmatched to any gene: 3. CDR3 nucleotide sequence: TGTGCCAGCAGCTTAGCCAAGGGACAGGGGGACCAAGAGACCCAGTACTTC. It specifies CASSLAKGQGDQETQYF.

This rearrangement joins TRBV7-9 to TRBJ2-1; 8 nucleotides line up with TRBD2. The trim removed 8 bases at V and 8 bases at J, leaving 5 bases unmatched. The length of the CDR3 is 12 residues. The germline V gene encodes CDR1 SEHNR and CDR2 FQNEAQ (reference sequence). CDR3 residues: CASSGGPHEQFF. CDR3 bases: TGTGCCAGCTCGGGGGGGCCCCATGAGCAGTTCTTC.

The chain joins TRBV6-1 to TRBJ1-5; no reliable D call. Trimming removed 5 bases from V and 0 bases from J, with 11 bases in between. CDR1 is MNHNS, CDR2 SASEGT, per germline. The CDR3 sequence is 15 residues long. CDR3 loop: CASSHNSNSNQPQHF. The CDR3 coding sequence is TGTGCCAGCAGTCACAACAGTAATAGCAATCAGCCCCAGCATTTT.

This sequence joins TRBV5-4 and TRBJ1-4; no clear D. Germline V CDR1 and CDR2: SGHNT, YYREEE (reference sequence). The CDR3 totals 15 residues. The V end was cut by 0 bases, the J end by 8 bases, with 14 bases between. CDR3 coding DNA: TGTGCCAGCAGCTTGGGGGCAGCCTTCCAGGAAAAACTGTTTTTT. This sequence encodes CASSLGAAFQEKLFF.

Concerning this clone itself: Relative to the germline gene, one junction end is altered; a read error may explain this. V usage is TRBV28 and J usage is TRBJ2-7; D unresolved. The germline V gene has CDR1 MDHEN and CDR2 SYDVKM. The CDR3 loop spans 17 amino acids. CDR3 loop: CASSQTYRVLKSSEQYF. The CDR3, as DNA: TGTGCCAGCAGCCAAACTTACCGGGTCCTAAAGTCCTCCGAGCAGTACTTC.

This sequence joins TRBV19 and TRBJ2-2; tentatively, D is TRBD2 (6 bases). The germline V gene encodes CDR1 LNHDA and CDR2 SQIVND (reference sequence). V shed 6 bases and J shed 0 bases, with 14 bases lying between them. This CDR3 comprises 16 residues. The CDR3 nucleotides read TGTGCCAGTAGCCCCGGGTGGGGGGCGAACACCGGGGAGCTGTTTTTT. Amino acid sequence: CASSPGWGANTGELFF.